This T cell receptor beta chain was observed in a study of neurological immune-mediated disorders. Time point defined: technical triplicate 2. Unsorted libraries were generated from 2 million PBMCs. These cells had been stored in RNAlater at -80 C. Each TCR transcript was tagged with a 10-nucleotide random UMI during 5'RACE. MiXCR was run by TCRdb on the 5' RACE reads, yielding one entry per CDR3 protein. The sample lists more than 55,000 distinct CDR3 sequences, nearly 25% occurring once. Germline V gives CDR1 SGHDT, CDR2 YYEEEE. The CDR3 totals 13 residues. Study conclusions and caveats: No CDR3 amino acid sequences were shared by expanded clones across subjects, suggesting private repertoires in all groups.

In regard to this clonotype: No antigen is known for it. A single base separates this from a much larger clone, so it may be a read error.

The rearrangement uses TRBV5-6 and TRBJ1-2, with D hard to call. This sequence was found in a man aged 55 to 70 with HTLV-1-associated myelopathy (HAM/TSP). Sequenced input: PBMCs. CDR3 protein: CTSSLGLKGGYTF. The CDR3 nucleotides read TGTACCAGCAGCCTCGGACTCAAGGGTGGCTACACCTTC. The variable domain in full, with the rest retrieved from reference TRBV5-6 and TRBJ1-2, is DAGVTQSPTHLIKTRGQQVTLRCSPKSGHDTVSWYQQALGQGPQFIFQYYEEEERQRGNFPDRFSGHQFPNYSSELNVNALLLGDSALYLCTSSLGLKGGYTFGSGTRLTVV.